The 32 T cell receptor beta chains listed next were all sequenced from one sample in a study of T cell repertoires in cytomegalovirus infection. One entry per CDR3 protein, called by TCRdb with MiXCR from the reads. Here the sample spans around 240,000 distinct CDR3 sequences, over 20% being singletons. The specimen sequenced was CD8+ T cells from PBMCs. These TCRs come from a human donor in good health (CMV status not recorded). Some clones in this sample may be carry-over from other donors' samples.

This clonotype was found many times. The V call is TRBV7-8, the J call TRBJ1-1; D remains unclear. V was cut by 5 bases and J by 2 bases, with 15 bases left in between. The CDR3 covers 15 residues. Germline CDR1 SGHVS, CDR2 FQNEAQ. The CDR3 region is CASSLGRGLNTEAFF. CDR3 nucleotides: TGTGCCAGCAGCCTAGGGAGAGGACTCAACACTGAAGCTTTCTTT.

The gene calls are TRBV28 and TRBJ2-4; 10 nucleotides agree with TRBD2. The CDR3 is made up of 17 amino acids. Germline CDR1 MDHEN, CDR2 SYDVKM. The V gene end was trimmed by 3 bases and the J gene end by 5 bases; junction bases not matched to a gene: 10. The CDR3 protein is CASSFVGSGGYQNIQYF. The CDR3 region has the DNA TGTGCCAGCAGTTTTGTTGGTAGCGGGGGGTATCAAAACATTCAGTACTTC.

This clonotype was observed at least ten times. The chain links TRBV12-3 or TRBV12-4 to TRBJ2-1, with D unclear. Deletions cut 2 bases from V and 7 bases from J, with 9 bases between. CDR3 length equals 13 residues. DNA for the CDR3: TGTGCCAGCAGTTTACTCCGAATTAATGAGCAGTTCTTC. This gives the protein CASSLLRINEQFF.

At least ten counts were recorded for this clonotype. The chain carries TRBV20-1 and TRBJ2-1; D not certain. Trimming pared 6 bases from V and 0 bases from J, leaving 9 bases between. The CDR3 has 13 amino acids. Germline values: CDR1 DFQATT, CDR2 SNEGSKA (reference sequence). DNA of the CDR3: TGCAGTGCCCAATCCAGCTCCTACAATGAGCAGTTCTTC. Its translation: CSAQSSSYNEQFF.

This clonotype appeared a few times. The chain has TRBV6-1 and TRBJ2-1, with 8 nucleotides matching TRBD1. V shed 5 bases and J 12 bases; nucleotides not matched to a gene: 3. CDR3 length: 11 residues. Germline CDR1 MNHNS, CDR2 SASEGT. CDR3 in amino acids: CASSMGQVQFF. CDR3 sequence (DNA): TGTGCCAGCAGTATGGGACAGGTGCAGTTCTTC.

This clonotype has just a few counts. This rearrangement joins TRBV2 to TRBJ1-3; no reliable D call. The CDR3 loop spans 14 amino acids. The ends were cut back, 9 bases at V and 4 bases at J, with 16 bases in the middle. From germline, CDR1 is SNHLY and CDR2 FYNNEI. In DNA form, the CDR3 reads TGTGCCAGTACCGGGCCACAGCGGGGAAACACCATATATTTT. It specifies CASTGPQRGNTIYF.

V and J are TRBV7-8 and TRBJ1-1, with D unresolved. Germline V lookup: CDR1 SGHVS, CDR2 FQNEAQ. The CDR3 consists of 14 residues. The V end lost 2 bases, the J end lost 3 bases, and 10 bases lay between the germline ends. CDR3 coding DNA: TGTGCCAGCAGCTTAAGGGTTTTCGACACTGAAGCTTTCTTT. It codes for CASSLRVFDTEAFF.

The V gene is TRBV7-9, the J gene TRBJ2-3; TRBD2 agrees at 10 bases. The CDR3 spans 19 residues. Germline values: CDR1 SEHNR, CDR2 FQNEAQ (reference sequence). V was pared by 8 bases and J by 2 bases, with 19 bases of the junction left unmatched. CDR3 protein: CASSTNEASGGLTTDTQYF. CDR3 DNA sequence: TGTGCCAGCTCCACAAACGAGGCTAGCGGGGGCCTGACCACAGATACGCAGTATTTT.

The rearrangement uses TRBV12-3 or TRBV12-4 and TRBJ2-7; 8 nucleotides align to TRBD2. After removal of 5 bases from V and 2 bases from J, the junction contained 11 bases not matched to a gene. The CDR3 extends over 16 amino acids. The CDR3 here is CASSPGLVGHAYEQYF. The CDR3 region has the DNA TGTGCCAGCAGTCCGGGACTAGTGGGTCACGCCTACGAGCAGTACTTC.

This clonotype was observed many times. The rearrangement links TRBV7-2 to TRBJ2-5; D may be TRBD2 (6 bases). The V end was cut by 0 bases, the J end by 5 bases, with 7 bases between. Germline V gene sequence: CDR1 SGHTA, CDR2 FQGNSA. The CDR3 is made up of 13 amino acids. The DNA of the CDR3 is TGTGCCAGCAGCTTAGCTGGGGGGGAGACCCAGTACTTC. This translates into CASSLAGGETQYF.

The chain links TRBV25-1 to TRBJ1-1; no definite D call. Between the trimmed V and J ends, which lost 4 bases and 2 bases, there was a span of 11 bases. The CDR3 spans 14 residues. Germline-derived CDR1 and CDR2 are MGHDK and SYGVNS. The DNA for the CDR3 is TGTGCCAGCAGTGCTGGGTTCAGCAACACTGAAGCTTTCTTT. This translates into CASSAGFSNTEAFF.

This clonotype was detected ten times or more. The CDR3 DNA reads as TGTGCCAGCAGTTCCGGGAGGGGCACAGATACGCAGTATTTT. Translation gives CASSSGRGTDTQYF. The chain joins TRBV28 to TRBJ2-3; 8 nucleotides align to TRBD2. The junction had 1 base not matched to a gene; V was cut back by 4 bases and J by 1 base. CDR1 MDHEN and CDR2 SYDVKM come from the germline V gene. The CDR3 extends over 14 amino acids.

This clonotype was counted ten times or more. The V gene is TRBV12-3 or TRBV12-4, the J gene TRBJ1-1, with D uncertain. This CDR3 has 12 residues. The ends were cut back, 7 bases at V and 0 bases at J, with 6 bases in the middle. Written as DNA, the CDR3 is TGTGCCAGCACCCTTATGAACACTGAAGCTTTCTTT. It encodes CASTLMNTEAFF.

This clonotype came up many times. The chain links TRBV28 to TRBJ1-2; 10 positions match TRBD1. V lost 5 bases, J lost 0 bases, and 3 bases stayed unmatched. From germline, CDR1 is MDHEN and CDR2 SYDVKM. The CDR3 runs 15 residues. The CDR3 nucleotides read TGTGCCAGCAGTCCAGGGACAGGGGCTAACTATGGCTACACCTTC. It yields the protein CASSPGTGANYGYTF.

This clonotype was counted many times. The J gene is TRBJ2-7, the V gene TRBV20-1; D is perhaps TRBD2 (6 bases). V was cut by 5 bases and J by 1 base, with 15 bases left in between. The CDR3 loop spans 14 amino acids. CDR1 and CDR2 from the germline V gene are DFQATT and SNEGSKA (reference sequence). This chain's CDR3 is CSASQGGDSYEQYF. The CDR3 DNA is TGCAGTGCTTCCCAAGGAGGGGATTCCTACGAGCAGTACTTC.

This chain links TRBV6-2 or TRBV6-3 with TRBJ2-1; 12 bases match TRBD2. The junction had 10 bases not matched to a gene; V was cut back by 6 bases and J by 7 bases. CDR1 and CDR2 from the germline V gene are MNHEY and SVGEGT. The CDR3 length is 16 residues. The CDR3 loop is CASRPTSGGPGNEQFF. The DNA of the CDR3 is TGTGCCAGCAGACCGACTAGCGGGGGCCCAGGGAATGAGCAGTTCTTC.

The J gene is TRBJ2-7, the V gene TRBV14, with TRBD1 matching over 9 bases. The V segment lost 0 bases and the J segment 4 bases; nucleotides outside the gene matches: 4. Germline values: CDR1 SGHDN, CDR2 FVKESK. This CDR3 has 15 amino acids. CDR3 sequence: CASSQEGTGWYEQYF. In DNA form, the CDR3 reads TGTGCCAGCAGCCAAGAAGGGACAGGGTGGTACGAGCAGTACTTC. The full variable domain, in which reference TRBV14 and TRBJ2-7 provide the parts outside the CDR3, is EAGVTQFPSHSVIEKGQTVTLRCDPISGHDNLYWYRRVMGKEIKFLLHFVKESKQDESGMPNNRFLAERTGGTYSTLKVQPAELEDSGVYFCASSQEGTGWYEQYFGPGTRLTVT.

This clonotype was observed a handful of times. The chain employs TRBV20-1 and TRBJ2-7, with 9 bases matching TRBD2. Germline CDR1 is DFQATT and CDR2 is SNEGSKA (reference sequence). This CDR3 region has 15 residues. J gave up 4 bases and V 6 bases, and 13 bases lay outside the gene matches. The CDR3 protein is CSAHGPSGVLYEQYF. CDR3 coding DNA: TGCAGTGCCCACGGGCCTAGCGGGGTTCTTTACGAGCAGTACTTC.

The rearrangement links TRBV2 to TRBJ2-3, with a weak D call TRBD2 (7 bases). Germline loops: CDR1 SNHLY, CDR2 FYNNEI. The CDR3 has 15 amino acids. Trimming cost V 3 bases and J 5 bases, with 15 bases left between them. CDR3 sequence (DNA): TGTGCCAGCAGTGATGAGGGGGGGCCAGAAGATACGCAGTATTTT. Protein: CASSDEGGPEDTQYF.

The DNA for the CDR3 is TGTGCCAGCAGCTTGACTTCTCCCGATACGCAGTATTTT. Its translation: CASSLTSPDTQYF. The rearrangement joins TRBV7-9 to TRBJ2-3; D is undetermined. In germline, CDR1 is SEHNR, CDR2 FQNEAQ (reference sequence). The CDR3 is 13 amino acids. The V and J ends lost 3 bases and 6 bases respectively, with 10 bases between them.

This clonotype was picked up many times. This sequence joins TRBV7-2 and TRBJ2-1; D possibly uses TRBD1 or TRBD2 (6 bases each). V shed 5 bases and J shed 4 bases, with 15 bases lying between them. Germline loops: CDR1 SGHTA, CDR2 FQGNSA. CDR3 length: 15 residues. The CDR3 DNA reads TGTGCCAGCAGCCCGTATCGGGGGCCGTACAATGAGCAGTTCTTC. This gives the protein CASSPYRGPYNEQFF.

This clonotype was seen once. This chain joins TRBV7-4 and TRBJ2-3; a possible D gene is TRBD2 (7 bases). Trimming removed 2 bases from V and 6 bases from J, with 18 bases in between. The germline V gene has CDR1 SGHVT and CDR2 SQSDAQ. The CDR3 sequence is 16 residues long. CDR3 sequence reads: CASSLRLGGPLDTQYF. CDR3 DNA: TGTGCCAGCAGCTTAAGATTGGGGGGGCCCCTGGATACGCAGTATTTT.

This clonotype was counted at least ten times. The chain recombines TRBV20-1 with TRBJ2-1; D is perhaps TRBD1 or TRBD2 (5 bases each). The CDR3 consists of 15 residues. The germline gives CDR1 DFQATT, CDR2 SNEGSKA (reference sequence). V was shortened by 3 bases and J by 3 bases, with 15 bases between the two germline ends. The CDR3 nucleotides read TGCAGTGCTAGGCTGGGACCCATAAACTACAATGAGCAGTTCTTC. This encodes CSARLGPINYNEQFF.

This chain connects TRBV28 to TRBJ2-3; possible D gene TRBD2, 5 bases. The CDR3 sequence is 17 residues long. Per germline, CDR1 MDHEN and CDR2 SYDVKM. V gave up 6 bases and J gave up 2 bases, with 21 bases separating them. The CDR3 DNA reads as TGTGCCAGCAGCCACTACATCGTTACAGACTACACAGATACGCAGTATTTT. Residues: CASSHYIVTDYTDTQYF. Together with reference TRBV28 and TRBJ2-3, the CDR3 gives the full variable domain: DVKVTQSSRYLVKRTGEKVFLECVQDMDHENMFWYRQDPGLGLRLIYFSYDVKMKEKGDIPEGYSVSREKKERFSLILESASTNQTSMYLCASSHYIVTDYTDTQYFGPGTRLTVL.

This clonotype was picked up a small number of times. The chain recombines TRBV15 with TRBJ1-6, with a tentative D call TRBD1 (5 bases). Germline V gives CDR1 LNHNV, CDR2 YYDKDF (reference sequence). The CDR3 length is 13 residues. The V end lost 5 bases, the J end lost 8 bases, and 10 bases lay between the germline ends. CDR3: CATSQDTYSPLHF. The CDR3, as DNA: TGTGCCACCAGCCAGGACACATATTCACCCCTCCACTTT.

This clonotype was counted many times. The gene calls are TRBV2 and TRBJ2-1, with 10 bases matching TRBD2. The CDR3 contains 17 residues. Trimming cost V 1 base and J 3 bases; bases outside gene matches: 6. Germline V gene sequence: CDR1 SNHLY, CDR2 FYNNEI. CDR3 sequence (DNA): TGTGCCAGCAGTGAAGAATCGCTAGCGGGGGTCTACAATGAGCAGTTCTTC. Translated, it gives CASSEESLAGVYNEQFF.

The chain combines TRBV7-6 with TRBJ2-7, with TRBD1 as a possible D gene (6 bases). CDR3 size: 15 residues. Germline V gene sequence: CDR1 SGHVS, CDR2 FNYEAQ. Trimming left V 4 bases short and J 5 bases short, with 18 bases between. CDR3 coding DNA: TGTGCCAGCAGCTCGAAGACAGGCCGATGGGACGAGCAGTACTTC. This codes for CASSSKTGRWDEQYF.

At least ten counts were recorded for this clonotype. V gene TRBV7-9 combines with J gene TRBJ1-1; perhaps TRBD1 as D (6 bases). Germline assignment: CDR1 SEHNR and CDR2 FQNEAQ (reference sequence). The CDR3 is made up of 14 amino acids. Trimming took off 4 bases at V and 5 bases at J, with 14 bases between the two ends. CDR3 loop: CASSSNRVGTEAFF. The DNA of the CDR3 is TGTGCCAGCAGCTCTAACAGGGTTGGGACTGAAGCTTTCTTT.

In DNA, the CDR3 is TGCAGTGCTAAGCTAAATACGCAGTATTTT. Protein sequence: CSAKLNTQYF. The chain combines TRBV20-1 with TRBJ2-3, with unresolved D. CDR1 DFQATT and CDR2 SNEGSKA come from the germline V gene (reference sequence). The CDR3 runs to 10 residues. V shed 4 bases and J shed 7 bases, with 6 bases lying between them.

V is TRBV6-5 and J is TRBJ1-1, with a tentative D call TRBD1 (6 bases). This CDR3 comprises 14 residues. Between the trimmed V and J ends, which lost 5 bases and 3 bases, there was a span of 13 bases. Germline loops: CDR1 MNHEY, CDR2 SVGAGI. The chain's CDR3 is CASSQQGYDTEAFF. CDR3 sequence (DNA): TGTGCCAGCAGTCAACAGGGATACGACACTGAAGCTTTCTTT.

The chain couples TRBV12-3 or TRBV12-4 to TRBJ1-1; tentative D call: TRBD1 (6 bases). The CDR3 length is 12 residues. V shed 5 bases and J shed 9 bases, with 13 bases lying between them. The CDR3 coding sequence is TGTGCCAGCAGTCCAGGAGGGGGGAAAGCTTTCTTT. It yields the protein CASSPGGGKAFF.

The chain carries TRBV2 and TRBJ1-6; D is perhaps TRBD1 (5 bases). The V gene lost 4 bases and the J gene lost 8 bases, with 12 bases spanning the gap. CDR1 is SNHLY and CDR2 is FYNNEI in the germline V gene. This CDR3 has 14 residues. Here the CDR3 DNA reads TGTGCCAGCAGTGTCGGGCCGGGGGATTCACCCCTCCACTTT. It yields the protein CASSVGPGDSPLHF.